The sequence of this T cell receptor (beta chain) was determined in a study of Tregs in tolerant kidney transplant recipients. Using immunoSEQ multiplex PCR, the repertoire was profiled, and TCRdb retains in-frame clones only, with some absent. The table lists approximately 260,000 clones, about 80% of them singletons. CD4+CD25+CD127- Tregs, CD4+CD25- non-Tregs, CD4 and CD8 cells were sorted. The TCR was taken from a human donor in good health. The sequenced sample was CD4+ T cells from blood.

In DNA form, the CDR3 reads TGCGCCAGCAGCTCCGCTTCGAGCTCCTACAATGAGCAGTTCTTC. It translates to CASSSASSSYNEQFF. The chain employs TRBV5-1 and TRBJ2-1; D unresolved. This CDR3 has 15 residues. Germline assignment: CDR1 SGHRS and CDR2 YFSETQ. V lost 3 bases and J 0 bases, leaving 10 bases between the germline ends.